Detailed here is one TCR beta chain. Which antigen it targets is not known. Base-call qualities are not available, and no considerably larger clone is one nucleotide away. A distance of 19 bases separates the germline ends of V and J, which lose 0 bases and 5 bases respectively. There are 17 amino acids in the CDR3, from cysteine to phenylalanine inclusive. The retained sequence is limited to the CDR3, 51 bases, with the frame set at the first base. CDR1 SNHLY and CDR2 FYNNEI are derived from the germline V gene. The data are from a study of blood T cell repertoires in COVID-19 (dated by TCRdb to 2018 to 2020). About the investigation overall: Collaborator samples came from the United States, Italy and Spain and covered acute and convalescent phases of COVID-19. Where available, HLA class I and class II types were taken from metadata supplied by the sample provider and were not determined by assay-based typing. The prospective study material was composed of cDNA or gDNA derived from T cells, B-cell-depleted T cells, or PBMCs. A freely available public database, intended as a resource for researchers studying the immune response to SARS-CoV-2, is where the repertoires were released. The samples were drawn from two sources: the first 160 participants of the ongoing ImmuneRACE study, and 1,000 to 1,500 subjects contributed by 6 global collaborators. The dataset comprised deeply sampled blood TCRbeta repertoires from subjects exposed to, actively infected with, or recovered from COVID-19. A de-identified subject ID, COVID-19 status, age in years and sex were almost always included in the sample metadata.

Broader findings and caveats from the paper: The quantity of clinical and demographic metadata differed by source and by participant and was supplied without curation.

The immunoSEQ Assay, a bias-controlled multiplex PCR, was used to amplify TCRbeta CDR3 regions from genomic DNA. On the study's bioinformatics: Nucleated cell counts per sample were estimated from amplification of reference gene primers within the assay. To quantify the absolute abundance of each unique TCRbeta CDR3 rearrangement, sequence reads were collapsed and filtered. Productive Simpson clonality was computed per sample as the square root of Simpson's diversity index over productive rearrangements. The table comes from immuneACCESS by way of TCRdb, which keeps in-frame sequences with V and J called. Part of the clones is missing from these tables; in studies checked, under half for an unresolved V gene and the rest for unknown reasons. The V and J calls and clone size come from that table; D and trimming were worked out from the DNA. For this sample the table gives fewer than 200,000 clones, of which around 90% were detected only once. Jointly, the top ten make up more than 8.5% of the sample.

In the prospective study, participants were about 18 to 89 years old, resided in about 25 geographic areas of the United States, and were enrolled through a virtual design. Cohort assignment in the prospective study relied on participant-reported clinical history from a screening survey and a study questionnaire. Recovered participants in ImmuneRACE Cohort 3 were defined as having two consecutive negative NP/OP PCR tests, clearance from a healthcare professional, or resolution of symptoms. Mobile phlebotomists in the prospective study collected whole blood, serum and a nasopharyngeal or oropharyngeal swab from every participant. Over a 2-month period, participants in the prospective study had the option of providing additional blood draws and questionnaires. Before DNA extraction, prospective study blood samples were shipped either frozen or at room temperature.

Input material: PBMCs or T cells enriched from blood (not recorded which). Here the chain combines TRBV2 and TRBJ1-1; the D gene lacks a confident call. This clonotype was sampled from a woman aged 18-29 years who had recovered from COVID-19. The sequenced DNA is TGTGCCAGCAGTGAAGCGGTCTTCGGCGGGGTAGGGACTGAAGCTTTCTTT. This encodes CASSEAVFGGVGTEAFF. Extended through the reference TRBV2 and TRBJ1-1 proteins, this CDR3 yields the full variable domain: EPEVTQTPSHQVTQMGQEVILRCVPISNHLYFYWYRQILGQKVEFLVSFYNNEISEKSEIFDDQFSVERPDGSNFTLKIRSTKLEDSAMYFCASSEAVFGGVGTEAFFGQGTRLTVV.